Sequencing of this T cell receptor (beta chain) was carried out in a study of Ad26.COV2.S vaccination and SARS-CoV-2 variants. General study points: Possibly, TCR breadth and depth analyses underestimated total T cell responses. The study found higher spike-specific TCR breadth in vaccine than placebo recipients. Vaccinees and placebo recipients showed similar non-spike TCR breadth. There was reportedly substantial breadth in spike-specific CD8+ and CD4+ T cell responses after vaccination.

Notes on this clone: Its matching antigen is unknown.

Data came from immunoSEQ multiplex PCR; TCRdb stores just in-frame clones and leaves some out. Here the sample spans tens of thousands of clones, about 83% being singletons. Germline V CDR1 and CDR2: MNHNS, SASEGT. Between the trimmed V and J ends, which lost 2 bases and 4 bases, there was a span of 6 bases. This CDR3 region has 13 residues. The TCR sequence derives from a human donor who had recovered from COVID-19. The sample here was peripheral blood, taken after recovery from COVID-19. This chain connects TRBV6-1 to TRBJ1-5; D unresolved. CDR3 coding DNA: TGTGCCAGCAGTGAAAAGTCAAATCAGCCCCAGCATTTT. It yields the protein CASSEKSNQPQHF.